The source of this TCR beta chain is a study of long-term antiretroviral therapy in people with HIV. The V gene's germline CDR1 is MDHEN and CDR2 SYDVKM. The CDR3 has 15 amino acids. Trimming took 3 bases from V and 6 from J; bases not matched to a gene: 7. Broader study findings: Viral resistance, ART adherence and therapy changes all lacked available data. Pre-ART expanded clones dominated the repertoire at every time point. Whereas controls had wider CDR3 length ranges, HIV repertoires had narrower ones. Blood specimens, gathered between about 2004 and 2018, were possibly obtained under older ART regimens.

To note about this clone: What it binds is not known.

Sequencing used immunoSEQ v3.0 at survey level. Produced via immunoSEQ multiplex PCR; TCRdb's table is partial and in-frame only. Of about 38,000 clones detected, roughly 80% appear once; the ten largest clones hold around 5.1%. This chain connects TRBV28 to TRBJ2-7, with 11 nucleotides matching TRBD2. The sequencing here drew on unsorted PBMCs, taken 1.5 years after starting antiretroviral therapy. This receptor was taken from a man aged 18 to 35 with HIV. The CDR3 DNA reads as TGTGCCAGCAGTTTTTTAGGGCTAGCGGGAGGCGAGCAGTACTTC. This translates into CASSFLGLAGGEQYF.